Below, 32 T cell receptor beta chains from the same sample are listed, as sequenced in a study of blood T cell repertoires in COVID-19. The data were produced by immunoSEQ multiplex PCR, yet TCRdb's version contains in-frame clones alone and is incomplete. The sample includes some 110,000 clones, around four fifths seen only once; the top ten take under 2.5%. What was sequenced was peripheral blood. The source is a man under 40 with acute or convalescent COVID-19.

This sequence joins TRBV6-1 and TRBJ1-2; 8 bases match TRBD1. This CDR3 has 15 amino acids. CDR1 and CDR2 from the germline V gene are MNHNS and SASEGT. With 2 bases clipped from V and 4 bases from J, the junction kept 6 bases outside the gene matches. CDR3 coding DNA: TGTGCCAGCAGTGAACTAGACAGGGGAGGCTATGGCTACACCTTC. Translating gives CASSELDRGGYGYTF.

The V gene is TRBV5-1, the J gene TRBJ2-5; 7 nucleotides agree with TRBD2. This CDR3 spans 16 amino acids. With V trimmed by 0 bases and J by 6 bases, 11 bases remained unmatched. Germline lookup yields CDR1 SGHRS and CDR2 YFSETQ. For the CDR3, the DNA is TGCGCCAGCAGCTTGGGGGTCGGGAGGACCGACAAGACCCAGTACTTC. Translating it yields CASSLGVGRTDKTQYF.

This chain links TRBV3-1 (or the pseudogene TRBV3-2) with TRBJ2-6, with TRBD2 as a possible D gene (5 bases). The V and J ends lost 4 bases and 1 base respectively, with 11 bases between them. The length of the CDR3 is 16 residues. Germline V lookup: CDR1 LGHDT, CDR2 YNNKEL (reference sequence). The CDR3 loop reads CASSLETGSGANVLTF. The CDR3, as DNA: TGTGCCAGCAGCCTAGAAACGGGGTCTGGGGCCAACGTCCTGACTTTC.

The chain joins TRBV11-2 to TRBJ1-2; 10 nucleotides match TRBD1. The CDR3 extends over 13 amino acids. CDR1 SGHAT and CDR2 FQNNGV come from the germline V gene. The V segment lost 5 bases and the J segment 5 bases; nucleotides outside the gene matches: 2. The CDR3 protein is CASSGTGAYGYTF. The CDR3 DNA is TGTGCCAGCAGCGGGACAGGGGCGTATGGCTACACCTTC.

The DNA of the CDR3 is TGTGCCAGCAGCTTAGCGGGACTAGCAGACAATGAGCAGTTCTTC. Translating gives CASSLAGLADNEQFF. The genes are TRBV7-2 and TRBJ2-1; 9 nucleotides match TRBD2. The CDR3 consists of 15 residues. V gave up 0 bases and J gave up 5 bases; unmatched junction bases: 2. The germline V gene has CDR1 SGHTA and CDR2 FQGNSA.

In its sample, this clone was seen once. CDR3 sequence reads: CSVVGAYNQPQHF. The CDR3 coding sequence is TGCAGCGTTGTGGGGGCCTACAATCAGCCCCAGCATTTT. The chain joins TRBV29-1 to TRBJ1-5; D perhaps matches TRBD1 (6 bases). Germline V gene data show CDR1 as SQVTM and CDR2 as ANQGSEA. The CDR3 runs to 13 residues. V shed 4 bases and J shed 3 bases, with 10 bases lying between them.

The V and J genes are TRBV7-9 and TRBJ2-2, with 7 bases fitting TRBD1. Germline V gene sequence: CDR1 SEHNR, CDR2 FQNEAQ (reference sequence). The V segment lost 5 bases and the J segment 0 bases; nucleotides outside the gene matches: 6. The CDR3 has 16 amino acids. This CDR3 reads CASSRTTGANTGELFF. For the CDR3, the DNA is TGTGCCAGCAGCCGAACTACAGGGGCGAACACCGGGGAGCTGTTTTTT. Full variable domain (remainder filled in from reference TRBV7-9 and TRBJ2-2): DTGVSQNPRHKITKRGQNVTFRCDPISEHNRLYWYRQTLGQGPEFLTYFQNEAQLEKSRLLSDRFSAERPKGSFSTLEIQRTEQGDSAMYLCASSRTTGANTGELFFGEGSRLTVL.

The CDR3 DNA is TGTGCCAGCAGCGTAGGAGCGGGGATAGCCAAAAACATTCAGTACTTC. It yields the protein CASSVGAGIAKNIQYF. V is TRBV9 and J is TRBJ2-4; 7 bases line up with TRBD2. The germline CDR1 and CDR2 sequences are SGDLS and YYNGEE. With 0 bases clipped from V and 0 bases from J, the junction kept 3 bases outside the gene matches. The CDR3 spans 16 residues. The full variable domain, rest sourced from reference TRBV9 and TRBJ2-4, is DSGVTQTPKHLITATGQRVTLRCSPRSGDLSVYWYQQSLDQGLQFLIQYYNGEERAKGNILERFSAQQFPDLHSELNLSSLELGDSALYFCASSVGAGIAKNIQYFGAGTRLSVL.

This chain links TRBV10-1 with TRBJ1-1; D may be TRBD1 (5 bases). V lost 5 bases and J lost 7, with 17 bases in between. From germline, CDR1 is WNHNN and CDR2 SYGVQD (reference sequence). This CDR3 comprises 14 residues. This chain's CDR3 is CASSFPSRTYEAFF. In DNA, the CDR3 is TGCGCCAGCAGTTTCCCGAGTAGGACATATGAAGCTTTCTTT.

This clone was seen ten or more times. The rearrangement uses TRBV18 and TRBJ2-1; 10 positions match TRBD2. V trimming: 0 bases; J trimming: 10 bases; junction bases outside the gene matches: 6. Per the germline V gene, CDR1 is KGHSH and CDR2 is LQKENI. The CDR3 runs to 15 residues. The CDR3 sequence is CASSPPLAGAEEQFF. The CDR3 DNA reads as TGTGCCAGCTCACCACCGCTAGCGGGAGCGGAAGAGCAGTTCTTC. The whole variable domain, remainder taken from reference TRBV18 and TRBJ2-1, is NAGVMQNPRHLVRRRGQEARLRCSPMKGHSHVYWYRQLPEEGLKFMVYLQKENIIDESGMPKERFSAEFPKEGPSILRIQQVVRGDSAAYFCASSPPLAGAEEQFFGPGTRLTVL.

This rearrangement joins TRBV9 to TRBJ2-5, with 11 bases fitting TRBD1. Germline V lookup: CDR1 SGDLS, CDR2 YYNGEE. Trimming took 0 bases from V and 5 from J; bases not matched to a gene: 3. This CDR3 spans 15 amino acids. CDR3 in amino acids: CASSVGTGGLETQYF. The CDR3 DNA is TGTGCCAGCAGCGTAGGGACAGGGGGCTTGGAGACCCAGTACTTC.

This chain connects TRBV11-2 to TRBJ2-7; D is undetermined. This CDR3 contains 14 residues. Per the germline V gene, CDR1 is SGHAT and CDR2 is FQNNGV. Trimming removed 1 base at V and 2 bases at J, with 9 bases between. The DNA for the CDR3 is TGTGCCAGCAGCTTAGCCAGTCCCGCCTACGAGCAGTACTTC. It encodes CASSLASPAYEQYF.

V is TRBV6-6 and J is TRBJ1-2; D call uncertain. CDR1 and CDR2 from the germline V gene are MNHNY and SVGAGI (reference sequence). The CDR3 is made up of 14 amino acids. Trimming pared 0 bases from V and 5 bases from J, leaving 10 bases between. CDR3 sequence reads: CASSYSEVPYGYTF. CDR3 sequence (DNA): TGTGCCAGCAGTTACTCAGAGGTTCCTTATGGCTACACCTTC.

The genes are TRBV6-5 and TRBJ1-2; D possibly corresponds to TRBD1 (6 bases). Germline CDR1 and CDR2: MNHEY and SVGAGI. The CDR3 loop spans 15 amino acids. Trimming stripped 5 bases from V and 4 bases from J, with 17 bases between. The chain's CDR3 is CASSPTQGLTYGYTF. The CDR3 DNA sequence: TGTGCCAGCAGTCCCACCCAGGGGCTGACCTATGGCTACACCTTC.

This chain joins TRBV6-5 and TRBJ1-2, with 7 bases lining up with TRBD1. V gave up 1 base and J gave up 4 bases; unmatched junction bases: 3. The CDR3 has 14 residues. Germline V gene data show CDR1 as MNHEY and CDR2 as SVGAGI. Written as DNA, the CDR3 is TGTGCCAGCAGTTACTTACAGGGGAGCTATGGCTACACCTTC. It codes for CASSYLQGSYGYTF.

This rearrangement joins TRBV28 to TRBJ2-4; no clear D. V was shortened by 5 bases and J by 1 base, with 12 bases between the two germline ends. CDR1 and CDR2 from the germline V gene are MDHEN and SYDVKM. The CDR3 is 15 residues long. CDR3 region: CASSHPLEAKNIQYF. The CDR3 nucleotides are TGTGCCAGCAGTCACCCCTTGGAGGCCAAAAACATTCAGTACTTC.

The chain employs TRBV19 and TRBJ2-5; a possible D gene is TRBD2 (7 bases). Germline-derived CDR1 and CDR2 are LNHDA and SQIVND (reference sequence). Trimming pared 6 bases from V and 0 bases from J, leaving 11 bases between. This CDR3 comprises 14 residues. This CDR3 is CASREGGHQETQYF. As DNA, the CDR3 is TGTGCCAGTAGAGAGGGGGGGCACCAAGAGACCCAGTACTTC.

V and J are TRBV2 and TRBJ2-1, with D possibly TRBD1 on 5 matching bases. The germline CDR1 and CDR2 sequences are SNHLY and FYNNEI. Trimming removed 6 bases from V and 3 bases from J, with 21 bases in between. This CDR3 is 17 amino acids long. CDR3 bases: TGTGCCAGCAGCCAATTATCTCGGACAACCATCTACAATGAGCAGTTCTTC. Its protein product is CASSQLSRTTIYNEQFF. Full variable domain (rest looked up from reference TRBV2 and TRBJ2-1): EPEVTQTPSHQVTQMGQEVILRCVPISNHLYFYWYRQILGQKVEFLVSFYNNEISEKSEIFDDQFSVERPDGSNFTLKIRSTKLEDSAMYFCASSQLSRTTIYNEQFFGPGTRLTVL.

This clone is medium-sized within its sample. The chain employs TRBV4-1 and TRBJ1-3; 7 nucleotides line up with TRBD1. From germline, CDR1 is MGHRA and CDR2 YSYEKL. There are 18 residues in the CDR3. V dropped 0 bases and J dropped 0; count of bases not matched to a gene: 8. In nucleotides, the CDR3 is TGCGCCAGCAGCCAAGAAGGACCGGGACAGAGCTCTGGAAACACCATATATTTT. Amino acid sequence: CASSQEGPGQSSGNTIYF.

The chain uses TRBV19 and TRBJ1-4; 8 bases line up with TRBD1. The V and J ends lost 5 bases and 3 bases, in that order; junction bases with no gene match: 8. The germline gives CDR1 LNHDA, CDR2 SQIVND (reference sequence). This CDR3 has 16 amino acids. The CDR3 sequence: CASSPRQGTANEKLFF. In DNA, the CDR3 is TGTGCCAGTAGTCCGAGACAGGGGACGGCTAATGAAAAACTGTTTTTT.

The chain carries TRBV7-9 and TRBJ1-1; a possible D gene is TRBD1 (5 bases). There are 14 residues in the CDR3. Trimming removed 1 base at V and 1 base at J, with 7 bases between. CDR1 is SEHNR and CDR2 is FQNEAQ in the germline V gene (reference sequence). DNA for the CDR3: TGTGCCAGCAGCTTAGACGGGGGGAACACTGAAGCTTTCTTT. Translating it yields CASSLDGGNTEAFF.

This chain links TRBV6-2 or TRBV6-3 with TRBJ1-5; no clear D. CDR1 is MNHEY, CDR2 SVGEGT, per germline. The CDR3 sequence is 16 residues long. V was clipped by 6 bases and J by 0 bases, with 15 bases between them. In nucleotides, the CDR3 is TGTGCCAGCAGCAACCCAGAAATTGATAGCAATCAGCCCCAGCATTTT. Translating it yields CASSNPEIDSNQPQHF.

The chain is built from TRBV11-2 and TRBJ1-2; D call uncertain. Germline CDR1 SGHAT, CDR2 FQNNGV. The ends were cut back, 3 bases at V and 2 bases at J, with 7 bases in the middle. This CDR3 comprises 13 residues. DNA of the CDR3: TGTGCCAGCAGCTTGAACGGGAACTATGGCTACACCTTC. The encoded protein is CASSLNGNYGYTF.

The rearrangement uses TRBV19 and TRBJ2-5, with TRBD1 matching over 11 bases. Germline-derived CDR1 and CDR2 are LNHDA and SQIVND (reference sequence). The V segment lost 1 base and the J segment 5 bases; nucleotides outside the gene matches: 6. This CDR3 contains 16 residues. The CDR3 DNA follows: TGTGCCAGTAGTATAGGGACAGGGGGCTATGGGGAGACCCAGTACTTC. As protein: CASSIGTGGYGETQYF.

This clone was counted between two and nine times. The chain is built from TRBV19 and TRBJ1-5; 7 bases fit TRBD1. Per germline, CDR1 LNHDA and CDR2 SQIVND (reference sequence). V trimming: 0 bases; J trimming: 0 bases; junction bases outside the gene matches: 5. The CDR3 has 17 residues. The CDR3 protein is CASSIDETGFSNQPQHF. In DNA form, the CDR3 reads TGTGCCAGTAGTATAGATGAGACAGGGTTTAGCAATCAGCCCCAGCATTTT. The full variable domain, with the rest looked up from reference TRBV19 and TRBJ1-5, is DGGITQSPKYLFRKEGQNVTLSCEQNLNHDAMYWYRQDPGQGLRLIYYSQIVNDFQKGDIAEGYSVSREKKESFPLTVTSAQKNPTAFYLCASSIDETGFSNQPQHFGDGTRLSIL.

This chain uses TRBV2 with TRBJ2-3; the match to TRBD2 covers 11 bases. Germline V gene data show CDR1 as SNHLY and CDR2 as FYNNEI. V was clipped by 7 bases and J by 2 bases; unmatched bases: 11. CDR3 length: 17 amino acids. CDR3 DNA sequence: TGTGCCAGCAACCCTATTCTAGCGGGAGGTCCCACAGATACGCAGTATTTT. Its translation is CASNPILAGGPTDTQYF.

The CDR3 loop is CASSYSPESGDPYEQYV. CDR3 DNA: TGTGCCAGCAGTTACTCGCCGGAGTCAGGGGATCCCTACGAGCAGTACGTC. The rearrangement joins TRBV6-2 or TRBV6-3 to TRBJ2-7, with D tentatively TRBD1 (6 bases). This CDR3 comprises 17 residues. V was trimmed by 0 bases and J by 2 bases, leaving 17 bases between them. In germline, CDR1 is MNHEY, CDR2 SVGEGT.

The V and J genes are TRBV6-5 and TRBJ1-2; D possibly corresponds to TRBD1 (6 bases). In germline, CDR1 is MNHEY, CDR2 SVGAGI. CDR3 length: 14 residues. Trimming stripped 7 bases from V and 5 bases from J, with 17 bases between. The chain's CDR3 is CASISSGQTYGYTF. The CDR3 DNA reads TGTGCCAGCATTTCCAGCGGACAGACTTATGGCTACACCTTC.

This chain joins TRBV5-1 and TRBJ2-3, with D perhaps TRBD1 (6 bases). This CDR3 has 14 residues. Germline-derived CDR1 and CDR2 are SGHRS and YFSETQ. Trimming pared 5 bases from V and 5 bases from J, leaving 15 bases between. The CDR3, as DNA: TGCGCCAGCAGTGGGGGCCGGGCGGGAGATACGCAGTATTTT. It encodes CASSGGRAGDTQYF.

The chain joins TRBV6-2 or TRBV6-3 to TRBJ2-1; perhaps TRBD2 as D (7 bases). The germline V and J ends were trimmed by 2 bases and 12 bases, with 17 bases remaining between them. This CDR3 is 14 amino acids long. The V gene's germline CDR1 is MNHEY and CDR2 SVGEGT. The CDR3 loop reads CASSYDRGGAGQFF. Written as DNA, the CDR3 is TGTGCCAGCAGTTACGACCGCGGGGGCGCGGGGCAGTTCTTC.

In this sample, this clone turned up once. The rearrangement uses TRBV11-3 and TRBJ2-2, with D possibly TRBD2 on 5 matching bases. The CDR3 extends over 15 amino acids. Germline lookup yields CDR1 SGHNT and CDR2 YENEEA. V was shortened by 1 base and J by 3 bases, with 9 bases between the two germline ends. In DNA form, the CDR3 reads TGTGCCAGCAGCTTAGGGGGAGCAGACACCGGGGAGCTGTTTTTT. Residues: CASSLGGADTGELFF.

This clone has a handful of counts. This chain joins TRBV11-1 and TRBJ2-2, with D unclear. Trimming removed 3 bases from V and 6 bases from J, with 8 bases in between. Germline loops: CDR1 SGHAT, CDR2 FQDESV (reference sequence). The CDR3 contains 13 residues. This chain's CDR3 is CASSFIASGELFF. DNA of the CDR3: TGTGCCAGCAGCTTTATAGCCTCCGGGGAGCTGTTTTTT.